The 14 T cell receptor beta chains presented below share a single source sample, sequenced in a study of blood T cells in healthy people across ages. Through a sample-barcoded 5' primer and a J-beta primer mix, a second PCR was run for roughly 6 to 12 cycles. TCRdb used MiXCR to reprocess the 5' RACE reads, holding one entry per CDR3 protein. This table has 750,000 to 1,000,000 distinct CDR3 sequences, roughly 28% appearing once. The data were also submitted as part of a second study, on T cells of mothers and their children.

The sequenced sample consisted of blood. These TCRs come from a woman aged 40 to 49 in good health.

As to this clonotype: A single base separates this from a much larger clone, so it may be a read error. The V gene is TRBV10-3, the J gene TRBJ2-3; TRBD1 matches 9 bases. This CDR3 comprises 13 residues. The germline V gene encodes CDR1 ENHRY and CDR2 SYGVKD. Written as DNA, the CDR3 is TGTGCCACCAAACAGGGGGCGGAAGATACGCGGTATTTT. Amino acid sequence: CATKQGAEDTRYF.

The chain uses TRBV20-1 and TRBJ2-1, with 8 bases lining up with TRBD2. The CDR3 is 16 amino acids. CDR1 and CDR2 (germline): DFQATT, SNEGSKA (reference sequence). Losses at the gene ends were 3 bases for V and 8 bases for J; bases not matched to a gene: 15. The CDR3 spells CSARGAIGGGYDEQFF. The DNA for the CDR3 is TGCAGTGCTAGGGGGGCGATTGGCGGGGGGTACGATGAGCAGTTCTTC.

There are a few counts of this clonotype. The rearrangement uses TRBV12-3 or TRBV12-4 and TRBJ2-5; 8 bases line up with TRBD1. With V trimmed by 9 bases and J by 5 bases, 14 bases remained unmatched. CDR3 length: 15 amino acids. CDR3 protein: CASCTDRALFETQYF. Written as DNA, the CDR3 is TGTGCCAGTTGTACGGACAGGGCCCTCTTTGAGACCCAGTACTTC.

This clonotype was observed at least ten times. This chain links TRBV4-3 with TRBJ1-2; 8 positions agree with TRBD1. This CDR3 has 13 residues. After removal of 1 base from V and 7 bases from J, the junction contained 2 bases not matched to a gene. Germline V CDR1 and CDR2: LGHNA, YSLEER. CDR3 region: CASSQGTGSGYTF. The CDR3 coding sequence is TGCGCCAGCAGCCAAGGGACAGGGTCTGGCTACACCTTC.

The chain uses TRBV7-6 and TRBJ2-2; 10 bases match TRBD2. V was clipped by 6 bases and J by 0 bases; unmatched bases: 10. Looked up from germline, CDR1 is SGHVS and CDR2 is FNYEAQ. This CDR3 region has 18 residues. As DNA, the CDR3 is TGTGCCAGCAGAAACCCCTTTAGCGGGGGGACGAACACCGGGGAGCTGTTTTTT. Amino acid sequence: CASRNPFSGGTNTGELFF.

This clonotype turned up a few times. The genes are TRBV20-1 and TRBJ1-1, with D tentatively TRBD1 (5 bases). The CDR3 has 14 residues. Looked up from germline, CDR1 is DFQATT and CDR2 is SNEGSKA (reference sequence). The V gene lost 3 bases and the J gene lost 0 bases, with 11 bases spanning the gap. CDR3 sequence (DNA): TGCAGTGCTAGCTTAGACAGATTGAACACTGAAGCTTTCTTT. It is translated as CSASLDRLNTEAFF.

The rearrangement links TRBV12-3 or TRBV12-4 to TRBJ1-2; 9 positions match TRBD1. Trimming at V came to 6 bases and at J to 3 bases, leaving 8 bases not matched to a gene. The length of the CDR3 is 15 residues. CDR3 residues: CASSAARDRDYGYTF. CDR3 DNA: TGTGCCAGCAGCGCCGCCCGGGACAGGGACTATGGCTACACCTTC.

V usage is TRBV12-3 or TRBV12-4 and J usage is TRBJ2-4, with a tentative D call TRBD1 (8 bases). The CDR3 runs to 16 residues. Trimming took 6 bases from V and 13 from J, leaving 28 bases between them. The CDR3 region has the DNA TGTGCCAGCAGCTCATACAGGGGGGGGAACCGAGGGGCCCAGTACTTC. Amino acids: CASSSYRGGNRGAQYF.

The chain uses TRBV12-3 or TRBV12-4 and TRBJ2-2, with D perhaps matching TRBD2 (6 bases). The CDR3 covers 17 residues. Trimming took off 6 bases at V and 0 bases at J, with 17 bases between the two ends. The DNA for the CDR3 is TGTGCCAGCAGCTTTTCCTTTAGCGGAGCGAACACCGGGGAGCTGTTTTTT. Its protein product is CASSFSFSGANTGELFF.

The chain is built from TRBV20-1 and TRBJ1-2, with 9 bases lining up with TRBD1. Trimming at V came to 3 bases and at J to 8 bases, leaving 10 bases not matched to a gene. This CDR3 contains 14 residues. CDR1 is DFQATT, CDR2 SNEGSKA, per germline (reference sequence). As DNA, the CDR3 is TGCAGTGCTAGTATCAGGGACAGGGATTTCGGCTACACCTTC. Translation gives CSASIRDRDFGYTF.

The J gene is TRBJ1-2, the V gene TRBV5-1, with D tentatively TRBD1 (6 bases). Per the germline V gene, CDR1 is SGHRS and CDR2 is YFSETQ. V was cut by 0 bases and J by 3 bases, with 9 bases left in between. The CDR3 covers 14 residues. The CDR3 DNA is TGCGCCAGCAGCTTGGGGGACACAGACTATGGCTACACCTTC. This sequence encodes CASSLGDTDYGYTF. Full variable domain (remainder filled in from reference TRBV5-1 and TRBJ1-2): KAGVTQTPRYLIKTRGQQVTLSCSPISGHRSVSWYQQTPGQGLQFLFEYFSETQRNKGNFPGRFSGRQFSNSRSEMNVSTLELGDSALYLCASSLGDTDYGYTFGSGTRLTVV.

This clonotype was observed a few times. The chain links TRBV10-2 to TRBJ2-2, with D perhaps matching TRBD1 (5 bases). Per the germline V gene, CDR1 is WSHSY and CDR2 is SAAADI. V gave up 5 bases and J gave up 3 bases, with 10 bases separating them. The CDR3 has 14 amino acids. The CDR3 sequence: CASSTGGDTGELFF. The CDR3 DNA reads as TGCGCCAGCAGTACAGGCGGCGACACCGGGGAGCTGTTTTTT.

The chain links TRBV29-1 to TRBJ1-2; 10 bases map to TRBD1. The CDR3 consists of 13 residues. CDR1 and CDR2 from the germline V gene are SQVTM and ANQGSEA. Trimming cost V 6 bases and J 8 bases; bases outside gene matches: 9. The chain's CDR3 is CSVAGTGDGGYTF. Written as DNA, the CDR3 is TGCAGCGTCGCCGGGACAGGGGACGGGGGCTACACCTTC.

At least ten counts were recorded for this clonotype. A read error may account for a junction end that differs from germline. The CDR3 DNA reads TGTGCCAGCAGCCCAGGTGCGAACACTGAAGCTTTCTTT. Residues: CASSPGANTEAFF. The genes are TRBV5-1 and TRBJ1-1; D gene uncertain. Germline CDR1 is SGHRS and CDR2 is YFSETQ. This CDR3 contains 13 residues.